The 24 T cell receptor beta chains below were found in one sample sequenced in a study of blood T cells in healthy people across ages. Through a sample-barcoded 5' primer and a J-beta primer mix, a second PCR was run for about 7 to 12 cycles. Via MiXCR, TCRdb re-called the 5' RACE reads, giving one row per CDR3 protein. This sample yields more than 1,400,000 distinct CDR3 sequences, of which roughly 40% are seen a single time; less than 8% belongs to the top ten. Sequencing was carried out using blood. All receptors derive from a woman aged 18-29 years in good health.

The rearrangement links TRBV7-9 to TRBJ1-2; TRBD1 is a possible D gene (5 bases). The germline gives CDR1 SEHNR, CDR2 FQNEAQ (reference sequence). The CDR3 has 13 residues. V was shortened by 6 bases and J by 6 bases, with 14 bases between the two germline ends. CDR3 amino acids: CASRPGLGHGYTF. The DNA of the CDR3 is TGTGCCAGCAGACCAGGGCTAGGGCATGGCTACACCTTC.

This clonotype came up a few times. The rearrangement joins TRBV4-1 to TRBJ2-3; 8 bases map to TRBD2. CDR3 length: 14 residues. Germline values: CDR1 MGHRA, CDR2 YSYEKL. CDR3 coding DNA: TGCGCGTCTGGGGAGGTAGCGGGGCCAGATACGCAGTATTTT. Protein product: CASGEVAGPDTQYF.

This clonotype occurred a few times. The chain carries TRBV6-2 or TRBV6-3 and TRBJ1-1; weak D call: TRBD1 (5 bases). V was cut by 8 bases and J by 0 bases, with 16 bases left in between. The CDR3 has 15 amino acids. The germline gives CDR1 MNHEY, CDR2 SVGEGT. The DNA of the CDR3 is TGTGCCAGCCGGCGGGGGTTAATGATGAACACTGAAGCTTTCTTT. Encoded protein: CASRRGLMMNTEAFF.

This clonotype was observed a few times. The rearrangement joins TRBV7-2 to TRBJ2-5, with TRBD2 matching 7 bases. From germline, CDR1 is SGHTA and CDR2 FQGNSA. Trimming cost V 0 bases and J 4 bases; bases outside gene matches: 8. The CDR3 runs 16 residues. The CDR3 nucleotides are TGTGCCAGCAGCTTAGCGTGGGGGGGATCGGGAGAGACCCAGTACTTC. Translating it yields CASSLAWGGSGETQYF.

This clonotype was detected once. CDR3 coding DNA: TGCAGGGTGGCGGGAGGGGATGAGCAGTTCTTC. Its protein product is CRVAGGDEQFF. The chain has TRBV20-1 and TRBJ2-1, with 9 bases that match TRBD2. Germline CDR1 and CDR2: DFQATT and SNEGSKA (reference sequence). This CDR3 has 11 residues.

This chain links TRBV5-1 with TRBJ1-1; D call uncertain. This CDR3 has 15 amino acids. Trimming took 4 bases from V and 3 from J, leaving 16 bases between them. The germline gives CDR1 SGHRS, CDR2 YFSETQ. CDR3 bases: TGCGCCAGCAGCCGAGAACGGACCGGACACACTGAAGCTTTCTTT. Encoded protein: CASSRERTGHTEAFF.

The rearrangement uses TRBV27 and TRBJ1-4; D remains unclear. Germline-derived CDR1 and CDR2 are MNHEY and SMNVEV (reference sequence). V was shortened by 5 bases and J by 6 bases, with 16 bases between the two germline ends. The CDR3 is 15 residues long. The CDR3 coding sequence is TGTGCCAGCAGTCCGACCGGGCCCGGGCATGAAAAACTGTTTTTT. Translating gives CASSPTGPGHEKLFF.

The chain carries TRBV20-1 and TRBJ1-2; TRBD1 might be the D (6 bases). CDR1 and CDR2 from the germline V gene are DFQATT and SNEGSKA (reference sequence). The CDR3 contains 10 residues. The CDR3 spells CSSGEVGYTF. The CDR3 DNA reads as TGCAGCTCAGGGGAAGTTGGCTACACCTTC.

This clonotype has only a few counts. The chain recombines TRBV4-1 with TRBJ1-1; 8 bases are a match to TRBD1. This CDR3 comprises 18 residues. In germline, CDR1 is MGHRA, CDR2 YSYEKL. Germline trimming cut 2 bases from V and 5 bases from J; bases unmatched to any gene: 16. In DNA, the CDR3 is TGCGCCAGCAGCCAATTTAACTCCTATCTACAGGGGGAGACTGAAGCTTTCTTT. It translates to CASSQFNSYLQGETEAFF.

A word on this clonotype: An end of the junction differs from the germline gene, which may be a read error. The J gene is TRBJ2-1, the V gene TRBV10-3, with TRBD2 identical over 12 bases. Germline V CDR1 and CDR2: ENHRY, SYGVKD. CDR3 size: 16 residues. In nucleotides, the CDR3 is TGTGCCATCAGTGGGGAGACTAGCGGGGGTATCGATGAGCAGTTATTC. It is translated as CAISGETSGGIDEQLF.

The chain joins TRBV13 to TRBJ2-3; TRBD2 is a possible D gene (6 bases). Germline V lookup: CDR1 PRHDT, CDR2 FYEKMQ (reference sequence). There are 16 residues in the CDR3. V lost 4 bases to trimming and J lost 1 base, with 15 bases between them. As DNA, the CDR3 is TGTGCCAGCAGCTCGACCCGGGAGTCAGGCACAGATACGCAGTATTTT. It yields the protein CASSSTRESGTDTQYF.

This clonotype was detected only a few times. CDR3 loop: CASSYPPGGTSSNEQFF. CDR3 bases: TGTGCCAGCAGCTATCCCCCGGGCGGGACTAGCTCGAATGAGCAGTTCTTC. The chain employs TRBV7-2 and TRBJ2-1, with 9 positions matching TRBD2. Per the germline V gene, CDR1 is SGHTA and CDR2 is FQGNSA. Trimming removed 4 bases from V and 7 bases from J; junction bases left unmatched: 14. This CDR3 comprises 17 residues.

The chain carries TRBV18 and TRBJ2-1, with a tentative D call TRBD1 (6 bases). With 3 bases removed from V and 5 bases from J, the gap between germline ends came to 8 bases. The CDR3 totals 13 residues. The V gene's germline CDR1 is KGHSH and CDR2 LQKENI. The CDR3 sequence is CASSPAGDNEQFF. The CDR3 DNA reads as TGTGCCAGCTCACCGGCAGGGGACAATGAGCAGTTCTTC.

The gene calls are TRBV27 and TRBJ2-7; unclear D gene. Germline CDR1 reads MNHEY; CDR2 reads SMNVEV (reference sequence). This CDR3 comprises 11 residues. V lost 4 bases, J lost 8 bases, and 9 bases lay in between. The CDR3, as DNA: TGTGCCAGCAGTTCCCCCTCCCAGCAGTACTTC. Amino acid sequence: CASSSPSQQYF.

The CDR3 loop is CASSQMTGGPDEQFF. CDR3 nucleotides: TGTGCCAGCAGCCAAATGACGGGGGGACCAGACGAGCAGTTCTTC. The V call is TRBV3-1, the J call TRBJ2-1; TRBD2 aligns across 7 bases. The V gene end was trimmed by 2 bases and the J gene end by 10 bases; junction bases not matched to a gene: 11. The CDR3 runs 15 residues. Germline V gives CDR1 LGHDT, CDR2 YNNKEL (reference sequence).

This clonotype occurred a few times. CDR3 residues: CASSQQSGPGPYNEQYF. CDR3 sequence (DNA): TGCGCCAGCAGCCAACAATCGGGCCCCGGACCCTACAATGAGCAGTACTTC. The chain uses TRBV4-1 and TRBJ2-1, with D unresolved. Matching the DNA end better, TRBJ2-7 makes the J call doubtful. This CDR3 is 17 amino acids long. Per the germline V gene, CDR1 is MGHRA and CDR2 is YSYEKL.

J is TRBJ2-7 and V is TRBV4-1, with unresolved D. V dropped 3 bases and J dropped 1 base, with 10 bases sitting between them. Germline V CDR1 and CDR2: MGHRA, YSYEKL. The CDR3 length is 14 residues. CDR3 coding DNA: TGCGCCAGCAGCCATAAGTGGGGTTCCTACGAGCAGTACTTC. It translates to CASSHKWGSYEQYF.

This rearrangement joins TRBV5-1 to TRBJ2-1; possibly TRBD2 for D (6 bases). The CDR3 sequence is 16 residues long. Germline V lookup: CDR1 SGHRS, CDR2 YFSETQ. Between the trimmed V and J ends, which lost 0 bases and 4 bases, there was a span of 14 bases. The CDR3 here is CASSLVSGLPYNEQFF. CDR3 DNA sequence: TGCGCCAGCAGCTTGGTTTCCGGACTACCGTACAATGAGCAGTTCTTC.

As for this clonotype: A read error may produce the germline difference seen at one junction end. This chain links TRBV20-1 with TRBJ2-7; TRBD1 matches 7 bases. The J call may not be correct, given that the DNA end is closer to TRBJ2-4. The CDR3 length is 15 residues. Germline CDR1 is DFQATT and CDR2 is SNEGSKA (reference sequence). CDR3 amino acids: CSTRVRTGAGNIQYF. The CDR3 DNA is TGCAGTACTAGAGTGCGTACAGGGGCCGGAAACATTCAGTACTTC.

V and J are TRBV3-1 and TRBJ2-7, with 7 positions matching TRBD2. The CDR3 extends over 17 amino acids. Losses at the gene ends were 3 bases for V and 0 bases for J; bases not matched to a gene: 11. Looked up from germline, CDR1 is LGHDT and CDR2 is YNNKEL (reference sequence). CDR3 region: CASSHRGGSGYSYEQYF. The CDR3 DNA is TGTGCCAGCAGCCATCGCGGGGGTAGCGGCTACTCCTACGAGCAGTACTTC.

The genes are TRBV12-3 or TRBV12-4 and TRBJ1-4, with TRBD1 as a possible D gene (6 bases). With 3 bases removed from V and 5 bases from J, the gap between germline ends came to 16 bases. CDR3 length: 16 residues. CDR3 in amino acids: CASSFSPGQRNEKLFF. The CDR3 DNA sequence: TGTGCCAGCAGTTTCTCCCCCGGACAGAGGAATGAAAAACTGTTTTTT.

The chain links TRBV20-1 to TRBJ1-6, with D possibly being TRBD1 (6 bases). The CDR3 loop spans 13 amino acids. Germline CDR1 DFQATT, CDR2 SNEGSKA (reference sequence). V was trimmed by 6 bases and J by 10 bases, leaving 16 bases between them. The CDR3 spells CSAPAGVGSPLHF. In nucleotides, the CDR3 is TGCAGTGCCCCCGCAGGGGTGGGATCACCCCTCCACTTT.

CDR3 protein: CASSPRQGLFEQYF. In nucleotides, the CDR3 is TGTGCCAGCAGTCCGCGACAGGGATTGTTCGAGCAGTACTTC. The chain has TRBV27 and TRBJ2-7, with 7 positions matching TRBD1. Germline trimming cut 5 bases from V and 6 bases from J; bases unmatched to any gene: 10. Germline values: CDR1 MNHEY, CDR2 SMNVEV (reference sequence). The CDR3 runs 14 residues.

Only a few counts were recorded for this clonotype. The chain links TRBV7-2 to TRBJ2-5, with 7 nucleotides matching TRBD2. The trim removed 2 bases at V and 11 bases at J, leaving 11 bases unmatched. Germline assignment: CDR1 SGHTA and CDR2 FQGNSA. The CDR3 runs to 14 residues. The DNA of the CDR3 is TGTGCCAGCAGCTTAATCGAGACTAGCCGCTTTCAGTACTTC. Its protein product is CASSLIETSRFQYF.